The TCR beta chain under discussion was sequenced for a study of cytomegalovirus exposure and HLA in healthy donors. Overall study: From roughly 180 million T cells, an earlier analysis saw some 120 million unique TCR beta sequences.

This clone was counted a few times. The antigen is undetermined. Overall study findings and caveats: Later analysis suggested most CMV-associated TCR beta chains were HLA-restricted.

The PCR employed 60 Vbeta primers together with 13 Jbeta primers. The protocol was immunoSEQ multiplex PCR, while the TCRdb copy is restricted to in-frame clones and leaves out a portion. This table has 95,000 to 150,000 clones, 15% to 17% appearing once. Germline assignment: CDR1 MGHRA and CDR2 YSYEKL. The length of the CDR3 is 18 residues. V lost 3 bases to trimming and J lost 1 base; unmatched junction nucleotides: 10. Sequencing input: PBMCs. The gene calls are TRBV4-1 and TRBJ1-4, with TRBD1 matching 8 bases. The sequence was obtained from a woman aged 18-35 years in good health and CMV-seronegative. For the CDR3, the DNA is TGCGCCAGCAGCCAGGGCGGACAGGGAGGCCTAACTAATGAAAAACTGTTTTTT. Translation: CASSQGGQGGLTNEKLFF.